The 16 T cell receptor beta chains in this list originate from one sample, sequenced in a study of blood T cell repertoires in COVID-19 (dated by TCRdb to the early 2020s). The library was produced with the immunoSEQ multiplex PCR assay. The immuneACCESS repertoire file appears here via TCRdb, limited to in-frame rearrangements. These files lack a portion of the clones; in checked studies, under half of the deficit traces to unresolved V genes, and the cause of the others is not known. Counted in this sample were around 200,000 clones; approximately 86% of them appeared once. The ten biggest clones cover less than 0.75% of the sample. The sequenced sample was peripheral blood. Receptors were obtained from a man aged 40-55 years with acute or convalescent COVID-19.

V gene TRBV7-8 combines with J gene TRBJ2-5; 8 bases line up with TRBD2. The germline V gene has CDR1 SGHVS and CDR2 FQNEAQ. V lost 4 bases and J lost 4; bases outside the gene matches: 8. The length of the CDR3 is 15 residues. The CDR3, as DNA: TGTGCCAGCAGCTACCAGACCACTAGCGGAGAGACCCAGTACTTC. Translating it yields CASSYQTTSGETQYF. Full variable domain (outside the CDR3, taken from reference TRBV7-8 and TRBJ2-5): GAGVSQSPRYKVAKRGQDVALRCDPISGHVSLFWYQQALGQGPEFLTYFQNEAQLDKSGLPSDRFFAERPEGSVSTLKIQRTQQEDSAVYLCASSYQTTSGETQYFGPGTRLLVL.

The rearrangement joins TRBV7-2 to TRBJ2-2, with 9 bases matching TRBD1. This CDR3 comprises 15 residues. V shed 0 bases and J 7 bases; nucleotides not matched to a gene: 3. In germline, CDR1 is SGHTA, CDR2 FQGNSA. The CDR3 is CASSLARQGVGELFF. The CDR3 DNA reads TGTGCCAGCAGCTTAGCGCGACAGGGGGTCGGGGAGCTGTTTTTT.

This clone showed up just a few times. This rearrangement joins TRBV4-2 to TRBJ1-1; D ambiguous. The CDR3 extends over 15 amino acids. Germline values: CDR1 LGHNA, CDR2 YNFKEQ. The V end lost 0 bases, the J end lost 6 bases, and 14 bases lay between the germline ends. Here the CDR3 reads CASSQDRTLQSEAFF. The CDR3 region has the DNA TGTGCCAGCAGCCAAGATCGAACGCTTCAGTCTGAAGCTTTCTTT.

This rearrangement joins TRBV29-1 to TRBJ2-7; no clear D. V shed 6 bases and J shed 0 bases, with 12 bases lying between them. Germline-derived CDR1 and CDR2 are SQVTM and ANQGSEA. This CDR3 is 13 amino acids long. The CDR3 sequence: CSVQARSSYEQYF. CDR3 bases: TGCAGCGTGCAGGCCCGGTCCTCCTACGAGCAGTACTTC.

This chain links TRBV5-1 with TRBJ1-6; D is undetermined. V was cut by 0 bases and J by 5 bases, with 9 bases left in between. The CDR3 is 15 residues long. Germline CDR1 SGHRS, CDR2 YFSETQ. This CDR3 reads CASSLGSTNNSPLHF. The CDR3 DNA is TGCGCCAGCAGCTTGGGGTCAACTAATAATTCACCCCTCCACTTT. The full variable domain, in which reference TRBV5-1 and TRBJ1-6 provide the parts outside the CDR3, is KAGVTQTPRYLIKTRGQQVTLSCSPISGHRSVSWYQQTPGQGLQFLFEYFSETQRNKGNFPGRFSGRQFSNSRSEMNVSTLELGDSALYLCASSLGSTNNSPLHFGNGTRLTVT.

The chain couples TRBV2 to TRBJ2-7; the match to TRBD2 covers 11 bases. The trim removed 5 bases at V and 4 bases at J, leaving 4 bases unmatched. The germline gives CDR1 SNHLY, CDR2 FYNNEI. CDR3 length: 14 amino acids. CDR3 bases: TGTGCCAGCAGTTCTGGGACTAGCGGTTACGAGCAGTACTTC. Protein: CASSSGTSGYEQYF. The full variable domain, with the rest looked up from reference TRBV2 and TRBJ2-7, is EPEVTQTPSHQVTQMGQEVILRCVPISNHLYFYWYRQILGQKVEFLVSFYNNEISEKSEIFDDQFSVERPDGSNFTLKIRSTKLEDSAMYFCASSSGTSGYEQYFGPGTRLTVT.

The genes are TRBV6-2 or TRBV6-3 and TRBJ2-7; 9 bases line up with TRBD2. CDR1 and CDR2 from the germline V gene are MNHEY and SVGEGT. J gave up 4 bases and V 4 bases, and 2 bases lay outside the gene matches. This CDR3 has 13 amino acids. The CDR3 DNA reads as TGTGCCAGCAGTTTGCGGGAGGGGTACGAGCAGTACTTC. It is translated as CASSLREGYEQYF.

The V and J genes are TRBV5-1 and TRBJ2-6; 7 nucleotides line up with TRBD2. Germline trimming cut 5 bases from V and 5 bases from J; bases unmatched to any gene: 16. In germline, CDR1 is SGHRS, CDR2 YFSETQ. The CDR3 has 18 amino acids. The CDR3 here is CASSWGGSGAVRANVLTF. CDR3 DNA sequence: TGCGCCAGCAGTTGGGGCGGGAGCGGGGCCGTCAGGGCCAACGTCCTGACTTTC.

The chain recombines TRBV7-9 with TRBJ2-5, with 9 bases aligning to TRBD2. CDR1 and CDR2 from the germline V gene are SEHNR and FQNEAQ (reference sequence). V was clipped by 5 bases and J by 5 bases; unmatched bases: 9. CDR3 length: 15 amino acids. As DNA, the CDR3 is TGTGCCAGCAGCGATACTCTTAGCGGGAGCGAGACCCAGTACTTC. As protein: CASSDTLSGSETQYF.

The chain has TRBV11-2 and TRBJ2-5, with 7 bases that match TRBD1. V lost 3 bases and J lost 3; bases outside the gene matches: 4. Germline V gives CDR1 SGHAT, CDR2 FQNNGV. This CDR3 has 14 residues. In DNA, the CDR3 is TGTGCCAGCAGCTTCGGGACAGAAAAAGAGACCCAGTACTTC. It yields the protein CASSFGTEKETQYF.

The rearrangement links TRBV5-6 to TRBJ2-2, with TRBD2 identical over 7 bases. The CDR3 runs 16 residues. Germline CDR1 is SGHDT and CDR2 is YYEEEE. After removal of 0 bases from V and 1 base from J, the junction contained 3 bases not matched to a gene. The CDR3 reads CASSLAASGNTGELFF. The CDR3 bases are TGTGCCAGCAGCTTGGCCGCTAGCGGGAACACCGGGGAGCTGTTTTTT.

The genes are TRBV2 and TRBJ2-7, with D possibly being TRBD2 (6 bases). Trimming removed 6 bases at V and 6 bases at J, with 15 bases between. This CDR3 is built from 13 residues. The V gene's germline CDR1 is SNHLY and CDR2 FYNNEI. This CDR3 reads CASRPDPGVEQYF. CDR3 DNA sequence: TGTGCCAGCAGACCCGATCCGGGGGTCGAGCAGTACTTC.

This chain uses TRBV5-1 with TRBJ1-2; 8 positions match TRBD1. The germline V gene encodes CDR1 SGHRS and CDR2 YFSETQ. There are 13 residues in the CDR3. Trimming at V came to 4 bases and at J to 5 bases, leaving 4 bases not matched to a gene. Written as DNA, the CDR3 is TGCGCCAGCAGCAAAGGACAGGGATATGGCTACACCTTC. It is translated as CASSKGQGYGYTF.

The rearrangement uses TRBV6-1 and TRBJ1-6; 11 positions match TRBD1. V gave up 3 bases and J gave up 0 bases; unmatched junction bases: 4. In germline, CDR1 is MNHNS, CDR2 SASEGT. The CDR3 spans 18 residues. The CDR3 coding sequence is TGTGCCAGCAGTGACGGGACAGGGGGAAGCTCCTATAATTCACCCCTCCACTTT. It is translated as CASSDGTGGSSYNSPLHF.

The V and J genes are TRBV24-1 and TRBJ1-5; weak D call: TRBD1 (5 bases). The germline V gene has CDR1 KGHDR and CDR2 SFDVKD. The CDR3 length is 14 residues. V dropped 5 bases and J dropped 4 bases, with 11 bases sitting between them. The CDR3 loop is CATSGGSWNQPQHF. The CDR3 DNA is TGTGCCACCAGTGGGGGCAGTTGGAATCAGCCCCAGCATTTT.

The CDR3 DNA follows: TGTGCCAGCTCAGGGGGGATAAGCTCCTACAATGAGCAGTTCTTC. Translation gives CASSGGISSYNEQFF. V gene TRBV11-2 combines with J gene TRBJ2-1, with D tentatively TRBD1 (7 bases). The CDR3 length is 15 residues. The V end lost 8 bases, the J end lost 0 bases, and 14 bases lay between the germline ends. Germline V gene data show CDR1 as SGHAT and CDR2 as FQNNGV.